This passage covers 6 T cell receptor beta chains from one sample sequenced in a study of blood T cell repertoires in COVID-19. Sequencing used immunoSEQ multiplex PCR; TCRdb keeps in-frame clones, though not all of them. Here the sample spans tens of thousands of clones, 75% to 85% being singletons. Sequences were obtained from peripheral blood. The receptors derive from a woman in her 70s with acute or convalescent COVID-19.

The chain joins TRBV28 to TRBJ2-7, with TRBD2 matching 7 bases. J gave up 2 bases and V 3 bases, and 4 bases lay outside the gene matches. CDR1 and CDR2 (germline): MDHEN, SYDVKM. CDR3 length equals 14 residues. The CDR3 sequence is CASSLGGLAYEQYF. The CDR3 nucleotides read TGTGCCAGCAGTTTGGGGGGGTTGGCCTACGAGCAGTACTTC.

The chain has TRBV5-1 and TRBJ2-1; 9 nucleotides line up with TRBD2. Per the germline V gene, CDR1 is SGHRS and CDR2 is YFSETQ. CDR3 length equals 14 residues. With 1 base clipped from V and 16 bases from J, the junction kept 12 bases outside the gene matches. This CDR3 reads CASSLRVSGRIGFF. Written as DNA, the CDR3 is TGCGCCAGCAGCTTGCGGGTTAGCGGGAGAATAGGATTCTTC.

The sample holds one count of this clone. The chain has TRBV18 and TRBJ2-6; 7 bases align to TRBD2. The CDR3 is made up of 17 amino acids. CDR1 is KGHSH, CDR2 LQKENI, per germline. V shed 3 bases, J shed 4 bases, and the junction held 9 bases outside the gene matches. The DNA of the CDR3 is TGTGCCAGCTCACCTACCGGGGCGGGGGTCGGGGCCAACGTCCTGACTTTC. It specifies CASSPTGAGVGANVLTF.

The chain combines TRBV27 with TRBJ2-5; 12 bases are shared with TRBD2. Germline V gives CDR1 MNHEY, CDR2 SMNVEV (reference sequence). The CDR3 totals 15 residues. The V and J ends lost 5 bases and 4 bases, in that order; junction bases with no gene match: 5. CDR3 loop: CASSLGLAGRETQYF. CDR3 coding DNA: TGTGCCAGCAGTCTCGGACTAGCGGGGCGAGAGACCCAGTACTTC.

The V and J genes are TRBV18 and TRBJ1-2, with a weak D call TRBD1 (6 bases). The CDR3 consists of 16 residues. V shed 3 bases and J shed 2 bases, with 16 bases lying between them. The germline V gene encodes CDR1 KGHSH and CDR2 LQKENI. The CDR3 loop reads CASSPNRVSGNYGYTF. The DNA of the CDR3 is TGTGCCAGCTCACCTAACAGGGTTTCGGGGAACTATGGCTACACCTTC.

The CDR3 spells CASSPGTGTHEQYF. The CDR3 DNA reads as TGTGCCAGTTCTCCCGGGACAGGGACTCACGAGCAGTACTTC. The chain has TRBV19 and TRBJ2-7; 9 bases line up with TRBD1. The CDR3 is 14 amino acids. Looked up from germline, CDR1 is LNHDA and CDR2 is SQIVND (reference sequence). V shed 8 bases and J 5 bases; nucleotides not matched to a gene: 10.